This TCR beta chain was retrieved from a study of OX40 agonist ivuxolimab in advanced cancers. Across the study: Dose-escalation patients' cancers were hepatocellular carcinoma, melanoma, renal cell or head and neck cancer. Partial responses occurred in three patients (one hepatocellular carcinoma, two cutaneous melanoma).

The CDR3 is made up of 15 amino acids. Germline assignment: CDR1 SGHKS and CDR2 YYEKEE (reference sequence). The V segment lost 0 bases and the J segment 4 bases; nucleotides outside the gene matches: 6. The repertoire was sequenced with immunoSEQ multiplex PCR; TCRdb's copy has only in-frame clones and lacks some. The sample has tens of thousands of clones, approximately 94% seen once. This sample comprised CD4+ or CD8+ T cells sorted from blood, obtained in a trial of the OX40 agonist ivuxolimab. This chain connects TRBV5-5 to TRBJ2-7; TRBD1 matches 8 bases. The receptor comes from an adult with an advanced solid tumor such as melanoma, head and neck, liver or kidney cancer. CDR3 region: CASSLGAGGGYEQYF. The CDR3, as DNA: TGTGCCAGCAGCTTGGGGGCAGGGGGCGGGTACGAGCAGTACTTC.